This T cell receptor beta chain came from a study of shared T cell receptors in the human thymus. The assay was immunoSEQ multiplex PCR, and TCRdb's table has in-frame clones only and misses some. This table has roughly 710,000 clones, approximately 83% appearing once. Looked up from germline, CDR1 is MGHRA and CDR2 is YSYEKL. V was clipped by 4 bases and J by 0 bases, with 16 bases between them. The CDR3 is 16 amino acids. This sample also appeared in a second study, on human thymus T cells. From that paper: It looked as if thymic and blood repertoires used V and J genes in a biased way.

Sequenced sample: thymocytes. The source of this sequence is a girl under three years old with a congenital heart defect. The chain employs TRBV4-1 and TRBJ2-7; D perhaps matches TRBD1 (6 bases). CDR3 nucleotide sequence: TGCGCCAGCAGCCCCTGGGGGCGGAAAAGCTCCTACGAGCAGTACTTC. It encodes CASSPWGRKSSYEQYF.